This T cell receptor (beta chain) stems from a study of blood T cells in healthy people across ages (dated by TCRdb to between 2014 and 2017). With regard to the full study: In model experiments, template switching captured roughly one uniquely barcoded TCR beta cDNA molecule for every two T cells. To track age-related changes in TCR beta repertoire diversity, the study relied on deep sequencing normalized with unique cDNA molecular identifiers. Four age groups were formed from the donors: young (average 16 years), middle-aged (just under 40), aged (roughly 56) and long-lived (less than 85). To avoid experimental bias, donors of different ages were randomly spread across the sequencing lanes. Using the same blood draw, the study looked at two additional independent replicas of 1 million unique cDNA reads for two donors, one aged 18 to 29 and the other aged 80 or older.

Taken from cysteine to phenylalanine, the CDR3 has 15 residues. Here the CDR3 DNA is all that survives: 45 bases in frame from base 1. Systemically healthy Caucasian individuals from Russia, over 30 in total and aged about 6 to 95 years, were included as donors. Each donor gave ten milliliters of peripheral blood, drawn into EDTA-treated Vacutainer tubes. Ficoll-Paque density-gradient centrifugation was used to isolate PBMCs, with at least 7 million obtained per sample. Total RNA was extracted from PBMCs with Trizol reagent, with at least 5.5 micrograms obtained per sample. For every donor, an aliquot of PBMCs went through flow cytometry to measure the percentages of naive CD45RAhigh/CD27high T cells. Libraries were prepared through 5' RACE. TCRdb names Illumina HiSeq 2500 as the instrument used. A second PCR of roughly 7 to 11 cycles was performed with a sample-barcoded 5' primer and a J-beta primer mix. A template-switch 5' adaptor carrying 12 random nucleotides introduced a unique molecular identifier onto each TCR beta cDNA molecule. Each sample yielded at least 2.5 million CDR3-containing paired-end reads. All of the RNA was converted into first-strand cDNA using the Mint cDNA synthesis kit, with a TRBC-specific oligonucleotide serving as the primer. All cDNA was treated with uracil-DNA glycosylase and then went through a first 18-cycle PCR with the universal primers M1SS and BC2_uni_R. Regarding the original processing steps: Normalization of each sample was performed by random selection of 1 million high-quality reads, each carrying a distinct molecular identifier. Instead of being binned into consensus sequences, reads that shared molecular identifiers were thrown out. MiTCR, with a Q25 quality threshold and the strictest error-elimination algorithm, was used for CDR3 identification, clonotype clustering and error correction. Lower-bound total TCR beta diversity was estimated with a nonparametric unseen species model using Euler transformation. The raw public data were reprocessed by TCRdb itself: fastp quality trimming at Q25, MiXCR clonotype calling, in-frame beta chains only. Each entry is one CDR3 protein sequence, shown with its most common DNA and genes. TCRdb, not the authors, supplied the V and J calls. For this sample the table gives about 1.8 million distinct CDR3 sequences, of which roughly 49% were detected only once. The ten most abundant clones make up more than 2% of the sample.

What the research found in general, with its limitations: Because profiling used bulk unsorted PBMCs, naive and antigen-experienced compartments could not be compared conclusively. The percentage of naive T cells measured by flow cytometry correlated strongly with observed TCR beta diversity. Because the CMV infection status of the donors was unknown, age-related changes in expanded clonotypes may potentially have been confounded. Compared with the aged group, the long-lived group had more naive CD4+ T cells, fewer expanded clones and increased TCR diversity, a pattern suggesting age selection. Observed TCR beta diversity per million T cells fell roughly linearly with age, and a significant reduction was already apparent by age roughly 40. Estimates of total diversity from one million sequenced T cells were regarded as lower bounds and underestimates.

In the case of this clonotype: No antigen is known for it. No much larger clone exists at a distance of one base, and base qualities are not known.

Input material: blood. This TCR derives from a woman between 35 and 50 years old in good health. This chain is built from TRBV21-1 and TRBJ2-5; TRBD1 was called by the table and not checked on the DNA. TRBV21-1 is flagged as a pseudogene. The CDR3 in this case is CASSLGQGCCETQYF. DNA sequence: TGTGCCAGCAGCCTCGGACAGGGGTGTTGTGAGACCCAGTACTTC.